This T cell receptor beta chain was identified during a study of blood T cell repertoires in COVID-19. In the original workflow: Cell counts per sample came from amplifying reference gene primers. Clones were sequenced by immunoSEQ multiplex PCR, and TCRdb holds only the in-frame ones, with some missing. That table furnishes V, J and clone size, whereas the DNA furnished D and trimming. The repertoire has about 240,000 clones, approximately 85% of them found once; the top ten carry over 10%. In this sample, this clone turned up once. The receptor comes from a woman aged 60-75 years with active or convalescent COVID-19. The sequenced sample was peripheral blood.

The CDR3 loop reads CASSKATVEQYF. The CDR3 region has the DNA TGTGCCAGCAGCAAAGCAACGGTCGAGCAGTACTTC. The chain joins TRBV21-1 to TRBJ2-7; TRBD2 reflects the table's D call only, with no check against the DNA. TRBV21-1 is noted as a pseudogene. CDR3 length: 12 amino acids.